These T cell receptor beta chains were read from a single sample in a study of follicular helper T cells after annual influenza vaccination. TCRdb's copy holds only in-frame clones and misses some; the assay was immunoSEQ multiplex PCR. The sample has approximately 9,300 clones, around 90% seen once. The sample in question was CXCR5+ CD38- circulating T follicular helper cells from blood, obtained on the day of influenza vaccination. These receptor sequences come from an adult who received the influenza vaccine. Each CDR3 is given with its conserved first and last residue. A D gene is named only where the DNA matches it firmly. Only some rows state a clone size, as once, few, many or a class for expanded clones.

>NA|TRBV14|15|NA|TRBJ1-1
TGTGCCAGCAGCCATAAGGACTATTTGAACACTGAAGCTTTCTTT
CASSHKDYLNTEAFF
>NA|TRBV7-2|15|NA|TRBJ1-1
TGTGCCAGCAGCTTAGACAGGGAACGGGGCACTGAAGCTTTCTTT
CASSLDRERGTEAFF
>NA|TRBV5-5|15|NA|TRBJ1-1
TGTGCCAGCAGCATAGAACCTACGGTGAACACTGAAGCTTTCTTT
CASSIEPTVNTEAFF
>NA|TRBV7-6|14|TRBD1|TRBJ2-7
TGTGCCAGCAGCTTAGGGACAGGGGGGGGCGAGCAGTACTTC
CASSLGTGGGEQYF
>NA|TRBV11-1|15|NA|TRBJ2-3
TGTGCCAGCAGCCCTAACTTGGCCGGCACAGATACGCAGTATTTT
CASSPNLAGTDTQYF
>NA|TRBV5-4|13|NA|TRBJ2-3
TGTGCCAGCAGCTTGGCCTCGACAGATACGCAGTATTTT
CASSLASTDTQYF
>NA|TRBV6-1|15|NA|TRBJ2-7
TGTGCCAGCAGTGAAGGGGGACTTCCCTCCTACGAGCAGTACTTC
CASSEGGLPSYEQYF
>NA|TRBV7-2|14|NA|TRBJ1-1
TGTGCCAGCAGCTTAGCGGGGACTACTGGGAAGGCTTTCTTT
CASSLAGTTGKAFF
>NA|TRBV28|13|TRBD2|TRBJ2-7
TGTGCCAGCAGGCTTAGCGGGGACTACGAGCAGTACTTC
CASRLSGDYEQYF
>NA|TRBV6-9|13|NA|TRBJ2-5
TGTGCCAGCAGTTCGGAAGCCCAAGAGACCCAGTACTTC
CASSSEAQETQYF
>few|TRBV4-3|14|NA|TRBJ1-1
TGCGCCAGCAGCCAGGAGACAGATTACACTGAAGCTTTCTTT
CASSQETDYTEAFF
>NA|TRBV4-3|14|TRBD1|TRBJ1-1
TGCGCCAGCAGCCGTGAACAGGGGGCAACTGAAGCTTTCTTT
CASSREQGATEAFF
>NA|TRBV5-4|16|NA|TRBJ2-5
TGTGCCAGCAGCTTGGTTACAGGGCAGGGGCAAGAGACCCAGTACTTC
CASSLVTGQGQETQYF
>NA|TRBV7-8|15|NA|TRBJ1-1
TGTGCCAGCAGCTTACGCCAATACGGGAACACTGAAGCTTTCTTT
CASSLRQYGNTEAFF
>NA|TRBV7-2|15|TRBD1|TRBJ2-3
TGTGCCAGCAGTTTATCCGGGACAGTGGTGGATACGCAGTATTTT
CASSLSGTVVDTQYF
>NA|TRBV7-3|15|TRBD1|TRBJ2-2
TGTGCCAGCAGCTTACAGGGGGCGAGCACCGGGGAGCTGTTTTTT
CASSLQGASTGELFF
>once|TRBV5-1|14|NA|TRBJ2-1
TGCGCCAGCAGCTTCCAGGGGGGATACAATGAGCAGTTCTTC
CASSFQGGYNEQFF
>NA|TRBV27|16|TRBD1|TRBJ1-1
TGTGCCAGCAGATACGGGACAGGGGGCAGAGACACTGAAGCTTTCTTT
CASRYGTGGRDTEAFF
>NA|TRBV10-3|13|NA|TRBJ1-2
TGTGCCATCAGTGAAGCGGCAGGGGAGGGCTACACCTTC
CAISEAAGEGYTF
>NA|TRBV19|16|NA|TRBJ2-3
TGTGCCAGTAGTATCAGGTTAGAGTCCACCACAGATACGCAGTATTTT
CASSIRLESTTDTQYF
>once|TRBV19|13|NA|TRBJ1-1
TGTGCCAGTAGTATATCTGTGAACACTGAAGCTTTCTTT
CASSISVNTEAFF
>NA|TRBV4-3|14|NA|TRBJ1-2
TGCGCCAGCAGCCAAGGGTTGACAGGCTATGGCTACACCTTC
CASSQGLTGYGYTF
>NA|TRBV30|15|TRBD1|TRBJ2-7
TGTGCCTGGAGCCGCGACCGGGACAGGGGGCTCGAGCAGTACTTC
CAWSRDRDRGLEQYF
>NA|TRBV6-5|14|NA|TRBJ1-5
TGTGCCAGCAGCCAAAGGGGGGCGGAACAGCCCCAGCATTTT
CASSQRGAEQPQHF
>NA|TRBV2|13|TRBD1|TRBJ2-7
TGTGCCAGCAGTAGGGACAGGGACTACGAGCAGTACTTC
CASSRDRDYEQYF
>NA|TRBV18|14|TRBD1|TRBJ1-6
TGTGCCAGCTCACCGGGACAGGGGAATTCACCCCTCCACTTT
CASSPGQGNSPLHF
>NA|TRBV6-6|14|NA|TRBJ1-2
TGTGCCAGCAGTGGCCCCGGAGGGGACTATGGCTACACCTTC
CASSGPGGDYGYTF
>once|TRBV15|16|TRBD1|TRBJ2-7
TGTGCCACCAGCAGAGGTAAACAGGGGAACTCCTACGAGCAGTACTTC
CATSRGKQGNSYEQYF
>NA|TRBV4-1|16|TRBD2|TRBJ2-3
TGCGCCAGCAGCCAAACTAGCGGGGGGGCCGGGGATACGCAGTATTTT
CASSQTSGGAGDTQYF
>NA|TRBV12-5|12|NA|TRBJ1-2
TGTGCTAGTGGTTTTGAGGGCTATGGCTACACCTTC
CASGFEGYGYTF
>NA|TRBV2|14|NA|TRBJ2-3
TGTGCCAGCAGTGTAGCGGATAGCACAGATACGCAGTATTTT
CASSVADSTDTQYF
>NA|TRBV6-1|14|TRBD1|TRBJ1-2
TGTGCCAGCAGCAGGAGGGGGACAGAGGCTGGCTACACCTTC
CASSRRGTEAGYTF